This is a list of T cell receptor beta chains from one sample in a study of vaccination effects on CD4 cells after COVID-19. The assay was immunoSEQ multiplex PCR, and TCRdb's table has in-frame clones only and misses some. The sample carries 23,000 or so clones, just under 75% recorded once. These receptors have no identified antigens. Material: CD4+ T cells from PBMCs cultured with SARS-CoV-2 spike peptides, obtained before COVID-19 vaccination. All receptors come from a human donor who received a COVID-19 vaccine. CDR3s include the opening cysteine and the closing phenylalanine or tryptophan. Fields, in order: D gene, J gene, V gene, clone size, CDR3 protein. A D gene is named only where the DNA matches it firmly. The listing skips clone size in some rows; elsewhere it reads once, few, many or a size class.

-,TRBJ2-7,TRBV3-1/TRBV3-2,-,CASSQGSGYEQYF
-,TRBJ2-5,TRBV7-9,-,CASSLDIKQETQYF
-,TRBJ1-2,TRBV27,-,CASSLSSGTIGYTF
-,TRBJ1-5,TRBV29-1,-,CSVIQGGNQPQHF
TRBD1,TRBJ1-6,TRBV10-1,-,CASSDGQEVAPLHF
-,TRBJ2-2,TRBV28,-,CASEGRAELFF
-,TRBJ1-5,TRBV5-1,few,CASSLGPLGNQPQHF
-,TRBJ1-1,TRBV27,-,CASSFSGTMNTEAFF
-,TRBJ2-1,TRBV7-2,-,CASSIGGVRGNEQFF
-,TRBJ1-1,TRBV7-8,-,CASSLVGRPNTEAFF
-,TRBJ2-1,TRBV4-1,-,CASSQVNLITYNEQFF
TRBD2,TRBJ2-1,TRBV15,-,CATSREKGFSGGANEQFF
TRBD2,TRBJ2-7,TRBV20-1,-,CSASPSGRALYEQYF
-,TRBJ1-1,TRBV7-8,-,CASSLGSGWNTEAFF
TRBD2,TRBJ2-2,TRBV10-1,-,CASSGSSGSPTGELFF
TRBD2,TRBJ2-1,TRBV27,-,CASSLTSGSGEQFF
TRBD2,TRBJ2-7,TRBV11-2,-,CASSPEGGRGVQYF
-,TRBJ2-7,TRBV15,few,CATSRESLQTIGPYEQYF
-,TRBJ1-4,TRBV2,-,CATGRSGNEKLFF
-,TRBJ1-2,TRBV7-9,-,CASSRADGNYGYTF
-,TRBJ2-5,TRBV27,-,CASSFTYQETQYF
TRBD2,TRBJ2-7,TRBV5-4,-,CASSLASGGSAYEQYF
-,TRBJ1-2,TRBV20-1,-,CSATGVYGYTF
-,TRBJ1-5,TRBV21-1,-,CASSARGFRNQPQHF
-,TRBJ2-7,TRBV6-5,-,CVIRKLGIRSYEQYF
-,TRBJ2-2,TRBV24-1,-,CATSDFPFPGELFF
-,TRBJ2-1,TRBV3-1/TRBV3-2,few,CASSQPMGGRIHEQFF
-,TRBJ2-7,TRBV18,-,CASSLGDAEQYF
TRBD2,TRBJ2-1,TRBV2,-,CASSSAGEAYNEQFF
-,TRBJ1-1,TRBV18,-,CASSPMDNPRGTEAFF